The 30 T cell receptor beta chains given below trace back to one sample, sequenced in a study of spatial heterogeneity in lung cancer. From the 5' RACE reads, TCRdb called clonotypes with MiXCR, one entry per CDR3 protein. The sample lists around 110,000 distinct CDR3 sequences, roughly an eighth occurring once. Time point given: blood at routine non-recurrence follow-up after resection. TCRs were sequenced from unsorted whole RNA of tumor, nontumor lung or PBMC. Sample: PBMCs, taken at follow-up. These receptors were obtained from a male donor with early-stage non-small cell lung cancer.

The genes are TRBV12-3 or TRBV12-4 and TRBJ1-5; D may be TRBD1 (5 bases). The ends were cut back, 4 bases at V and 0 bases at J, with 19 bases in the middle. The CDR3 is 18 residues long. CDR3 nucleotide sequence: TGTGCCAGCAGTTGGGAACCTGGTCTGGGGGATAGCAATCAGCCCCAGCATTTT. Translated, it gives CASSWEPGLGDSNQPQHF.

This clonotype was counted only a few times. V is TRBV5-1 and J is TRBJ2-3; D may correspond to TRBD1 or TRBD2 (5 bases each). Trimming removed 4 bases at V and 3 bases at J, with 15 bases between. The CDR3 contains 15 residues. The germline V gene has CDR1 SGHRS and CDR2 YFSETQ. The CDR3, as DNA: TGCGCCAGCAGCCCGGCACTGGGGGAGACAGATACGCAGTATTTT. Its protein is CASSPALGETDTQYF.

J is TRBJ2-3 and V is TRBV5-1; the D is unclear. CDR3 length equals 14 residues. Germline V lookup: CDR1 SGHRS, CDR2 YFSETQ. Deletions cut 7 bases from V and 0 bases from J, with 12 bases between. DNA for the CDR3: TGCGCCAGCTGCACAGCTATTAGCACAGATACGCAGTATTTT. Translation: CASCTAISTDTQYF.

The V call is TRBV6-5, the J call TRBJ1-3, with a possible D match to TRBD1 (6 bases). The V gene's germline CDR1 is MNHEY and CDR2 SVGAGI. The CDR3 spans 15 residues. Trimming pared 5 bases from V and 4 bases from J, leaving 15 bases between. Here the CDR3 DNA reads TGTGCCAGCAGTACGCCACAGGGTAGAGGAAACACCATATATTTT. Protein product: CASSTPQGRGNTIYF.

This clonotype came up many times. V usage is TRBV11-3 and J usage is TRBJ2-2, with D perhaps matching TRBD1 or TRBD2 (5 bases each). In germline, CDR1 is SGHNT, CDR2 YENEEA. V lost 3 bases to trimming and J lost 6 bases, with 17 bases between them. The CDR3 has 16 residues. The CDR3 region is CASSFMAGAISGELFF. Written as DNA, the CDR3 is TGTGCCAGCAGCTTTATGGCCGGGGCTATATCCGGGGAGCTGTTTTTT.

The chain carries TRBV5-1 and TRBJ2-1; perhaps TRBD1 as D (5 bases). In germline, CDR1 is SGHRS, CDR2 YFSETQ. This CDR3 contains 17 residues. V was trimmed by 2 bases and J by 0 bases, leaving 15 bases between them. In DNA form, the CDR3 reads TGCGCCAGCAGCTTCAAGGGGCCGGCCCTCTCCTACAATGAGCAGTTCTTC. Amino acids: CASSFKGPALSYNEQFF.

This clonotype was counted a few times. The rearrangement uses TRBV6-1 and TRBJ1-5; TRBD1 aligns across 10 bases. The CDR3 consists of 17 residues. Trimming took 7 bases from V and 1 from J; bases not matched to a gene: 10. Germline CDR1 and CDR2: MNHNS and SASEGT. The CDR3 DNA follows: TGTGCCAGCACGCCGCGCAGGGGACAGGGGAGCAATCAGCCCCAGCATTTT. It specifies CASTPRRGQGSNQPQHF.

This clonotype was found many times. This chain uses TRBV6-5 with TRBJ1-2, with TRBD1 matching over 7 bases. Germline CDR1 reads MNHEY; CDR2 reads SVGAGI. This CDR3 is 13 amino acids long. The V segment lost 4 bases and the J segment 3 bases; nucleotides outside the gene matches: 2. The CDR3 region is CASSSGGHYGYTF. The CDR3 nucleotides are TGTGCCAGCAGTTCAGGGGGGCACTATGGCTACACCTTC.

J is TRBJ2-7 and V is TRBV11-2; D call uncertain. This CDR3 is 13 amino acids long. The germline V and J ends were trimmed by 3 bases and 3 bases, with 9 bases remaining between them. Germline CDR1 SGHAT, CDR2 FQNNGV. The CDR3 is CASSFGQIYEQYF. The CDR3 DNA reads as TGTGCCAGCAGCTTCGGCCAGATCTACGAGCAGTACTTC.

DNA for the CDR3: TGCAGCGTAGGACAGGTTGGCGGCTACACCTTC. It codes for CSVGQVGGYTF. J is TRBJ1-2 and V is TRBV29-1, with 7 positions matching TRBD1. Germline V gene lookup returns CDR1 SQVTM and CDR2 ANQGSEA. Trimming cost V 6 bases and J 8 bases; bases outside gene matches: 6. This CDR3 contains 11 residues.

This clonotype was observed a few times. This rearrangement joins TRBV4-1 to TRBJ2-7; D could derive from TRBD1 or TRBD2 (5 bases each). From germline, CDR1 is MGHRA and CDR2 YSYEKL. This CDR3 is 14 amino acids long. V lost 4 bases and J lost 3, with 13 bases in between. The CDR3 DNA sequence: TGCGCCAGCAGCCCCGCCGGGGCAATCTACGAGCAGTACTTC. Amino acids: CASSPAGAIYEQYF.

The chain is built from TRBV19 and TRBJ1-4; TRBD1 matches 8 bases. Trimming at V came to 6 bases and at J to 6 bases, leaving 6 bases not matched to a gene. Germline V gene sequence: CDR1 LNHDA, CDR2 SQIVND (reference sequence). The CDR3 consists of 14 residues. CDR3 DNA: TGTGCCAGTAGGGGGGACAGGATAGATGAAAAACTGTTTTTT. It codes for CASRGDRIDEKLFF. The full variable domain, in which reference TRBV19 and TRBJ1-4 provide the parts outside the CDR3, is DGGITQSPKYLFRKEGQNVTLSCEQNLNHDAMYWYRQDPGQGLRLIYYSQIVNDFQKGDIAEGYSVSREKKESFPLTVTSAQKNPTAFYLCASRGDRIDEKLFFGSGTQLSVL.

The CDR3: CASSLPPGGNFNEQFF. The DNA for the CDR3 is TGTGCCAGCAGCTTACCCCCCGGGGGGAATTTCAATGAGCAGTTCTTC. This rearrangement joins TRBV7-3 to TRBJ2-1; 7 positions match TRBD2. Unmatched junction bases numbered 10, after V lost 2 bases and J lost 6 bases. Germline V gene data show CDR1 as SGHTA and CDR2 as FQGTGA. The CDR3 consists of 16 residues.

Many counts were recorded for this clonotype. The chain couples TRBV2 to TRBJ1-5; no definite D call. Germline lookup yields CDR1 SNHLY and CDR2 FYNNEI. The ends were cut back, 6 bases at V and 6 bases at J, with 12 bases in the middle. CDR3 length: 13 amino acids. CDR3 amino acids: CASSPSGFQPQHF. In DNA, the CDR3 is TGTGCCAGCAGCCCATCTGGGTTTCAGCCCCAGCATTTT.

V usage is TRBV6-5 and J usage is TRBJ2-2; D perhaps matches TRBD1 (6 bases). Trimming cost V 8 bases and J 5 bases, with 12 bases left between them. Germline values: CDR1 MNHEY, CDR2 SVGAGI. The CDR3 has 13 amino acids. The CDR3: CASLLQGTGELFF. The CDR3 nucleotides are TGTGCCAGCTTACTACAGGGTACCGGGGAGCTGTTTTTT.

This clonotype showed up just a few times. This chain joins TRBV6-2 or TRBV6-3 and TRBJ1-5, with D maybe TRBD1 (6 bases). Looked up from germline, CDR1 is MNHEY and CDR2 is SVGEGT. The CDR3 is 15 residues long. The ends were cut back, 2 bases at V and 11 bases at J, with 19 bases in the middle. This CDR3 is CASSYRGQSVDAQHF. DNA of the CDR3: TGTGCCAGCAGTTACCGCGGACAGTCCGTGGATGCCCAGCATTTT.

This clonotype was seen repeatedly, ten times or more. The chain employs TRBV20-1 and TRBJ2-3, with D tentatively TRBD1 (5 bases). The V end was cut by 5 bases, the J end by 6 bases, with 15 bases between. This CDR3 comprises 13 residues. The germline V gene encodes CDR1 DFQATT and CDR2 SNEGSKA (reference sequence). CDR3: CSARSQGRDTQYF. CDR3 in DNA: TGCAGTGCTCGGTCGCAGGGCAGGGATACGCAGTATTTT.

CDR3 loop: CASSLNVNSYNEQFF. In nucleotides, the CDR3 is TGTGCCAGCAGCTTAAACGTTAACTCCTACAATGAGCAGTTCTTC. The chain employs TRBV7-2 and TRBJ2-1, with D hard to call. Deletions cut 2 bases from V and 0 bases from J, with 8 bases between. CDR1 is SGHTA and CDR2 is FQGNSA in the germline V gene. There are 15 residues in the CDR3.

Details on this clonotype: Likely a read error: the CDR3 ends without its conserved phenylalanine or tryptophan. The rearrangement links TRBV4-1 to TRBJ1-6; D might be TRBD1 (6 bases). V was clipped by 6 bases and J by 6 bases, with 15 bases between them. This CDR3 is 15 amino acids long. Germline V gene data show CDR1 as MGHRA and CDR2 as YSYEKL. For the CDR3, the DNA is TGCGCCAGCAGACCAAGGGGGGTGGGTAATTCACCCCTCCACCTT. Its protein is CASRPRGVGNSPLHL.

This clonotype was counted many times. The chain couples TRBV6-5 to TRBJ1-3; D uncertain. The germline gives CDR1 MNHEY, CDR2 SVGAGI. The CDR3 length is 14 residues. V lost 8 bases and J lost 8, with 19 bases in between. This CDR3 is CASVLQVHVDTIYF. The CDR3 DNA reads as TGTGCCAGCGTCCTCCAGGTTCATGTCGACACCATATATTTT.

This clonotype was counted a few times. V is TRBV7-2 and J is TRBJ2-1, with D possibly being TRBD2 (5 bases). This CDR3 spans 15 amino acids. The ends were cut back, 2 bases at V and 4 bases at J, with 12 bases in the middle. CDR1 SGHTA and CDR2 FQGNSA come from the germline V gene. In nucleotides, the CDR3 is TGTGCCAGCAGCTTACCAGCGGCGCCATACAATGAGCAGTTCTTC. It is translated as CASSLPAAPYNEQFF.

This clonotype occurred a few times. The chain employs TRBV27 and TRBJ2-5; D call uncertain. The CDR3 runs 12 residues. V was trimmed by 6 bases and J by 5 bases, leaving 10 bases between them. The germline V gene has CDR1 MNHEY and CDR2 SMNVEV (reference sequence). This chain's CDR3 is CASSVSFETQYF. The DNA for the CDR3 is TGTGCCAGCAGCGTGTCTTTTGAGACCCAGTACTTC.

This chain uses TRBV3-1 with TRBJ1-1, with unresolved D. Trimming took off 8 bases at V and 6 bases at J, with 10 bases between the two ends. Per the germline V gene, CDR1 is LGHDT and CDR2 is YNNKEL (reference sequence). The CDR3 length is 11 residues. CDR3 in amino acids: CASYHNAEAFF. Here the CDR3 DNA reads TGTGCCAGCTACCATAACGCTGAAGCTTTCTTT.

This clonotype was observed a handful of times. The chain links TRBV28 to TRBJ2-5; 12 bases line up with TRBD2. Germline CDR1 reads MDHEN; CDR2 reads SYDVKM. This CDR3 spans 15 amino acids. J was trimmed by 5 bases and V by 11 bases; bases with no gene match: 12. CDR3: CAHRASGGAGETQYF. CDR3 nucleotide sequence: TGTGCCCATAGGGCTAGCGGGGGGGCCGGGGAGACCCAGTACTTC.

This rearrangement joins TRBV15 to TRBJ1-4, with D uncertain. Deletions cut 0 bases from V and 7 bases from J, with 12 bases between. This CDR3 comprises 15 residues. CDR1 LNHNV and CDR2 YYDKDF come from the germline V gene (reference sequence). CDR3 sequence reads: CATSRDLAFGEKLFF. The CDR3 DNA sequence: TGTGCCACCAGCAGAGATCTCGCCTTTGGTGAAAAACTGTTTTTT.

This sequence joins TRBV28 and TRBJ2-1; D is undetermined. This CDR3 spans 12 amino acids. The V end was cut by 4 bases, the J end by 4 bases, with 5 bases between. CDR1 is MDHEN and CDR2 is SYDVKM in the germline V gene. CDR3 region: CASSWLYNEQFF. Written as DNA, the CDR3 is TGTGCCAGCAGTTGGCTTTACAATGAGCAGTTCTTC.

This clonotype was observed a few times. The genes are TRBV28 and TRBJ2-3, with 9 bases fitting TRBD2. With V trimmed by 5 bases and J by 1 base, 4 bases remained unmatched. The CDR3 is made up of 15 amino acids. The germline V gene encodes CDR1 MDHEN and CDR2 SYDVKM. In DNA, the CDR3 is TGTGCCAGCAGTCCTAGCGGGGCCCGCACAGATACGCAGTATTTT. It yields the protein CASSPSGARTDTQYF.

The sample holds many counts of this clonotype. CDR3 sequence (DNA): TGCGCCAGCAGTGAGTCGGGGGGGGTCCAGCCCCAGCATTTT. It is translated as CASSESGGVQPQHF. This chain joins TRBV10-2 and TRBJ1-5; a weak D match, TRBD1 (5 bases). Trimming left V 0 bases short and J 7 bases short, with 10 bases between. There are 14 residues in the CDR3. Germline loops: CDR1 WSHSY, CDR2 SAAADI.

In this sample, this clonotype turned up many times. The chain combines TRBV7-2 with TRBJ2-1; D remains unclear. Trimming stripped 1 base from V and 6 bases from J, with 4 bases between. Germline CDR1 SGHTA, CDR2 FQGNSA. The CDR3 length is 12 residues. The CDR3 bases are TGTGCCAGCAGCTTAGGGGTCAATGAGCAGTTCTTC. It is translated as CASSLGVNEQFF.

This clonotype was detected a few times. The gene calls are TRBV27 and TRBJ1-6; D is ambiguous. The CDR3 runs to 16 residues. Per germline, CDR1 MNHEY and CDR2 SMNVEV (reference sequence). Trimming stripped 6 bases from V and 3 bases from J, with 15 bases between. The CDR3 sequence: CASRVRGIDYNSPLHF. CDR3 nucleotides: TGTGCCAGCAGGGTGAGAGGAATCGACTATAATTCACCCCTCCACTTT.